This T cell receptor (beta chain) appears in the sequencing data of a study of technical replicates of blood from a few donors. Only in-frame clones appear in the TCRdb table, and some are missing; sequencing was by immunoSEQ multiplex PCR. The sample lists about 81,000 clones, about 97% occurring once. V dropped 4 bases and J dropped 7 bases, with 17 bases sitting between them. Germline-derived CDR1 and CDR2 are SQVTM and ANQGSEA. This CDR3 spans 13 amino acids. This sequence joins TRBV29-1 and TRBJ2-7; perhaps TRBD2 as D (6 bases). The specimen sequenced was T cells isolated from PBMCs. The clonotype originates from a human donor in good health. CDR3 in DNA: TGCAGCGTTGGCGGGGCTCTAGGAAGGGAGCAGTACTTC. Translated, it gives CSVGGALGREQYF.